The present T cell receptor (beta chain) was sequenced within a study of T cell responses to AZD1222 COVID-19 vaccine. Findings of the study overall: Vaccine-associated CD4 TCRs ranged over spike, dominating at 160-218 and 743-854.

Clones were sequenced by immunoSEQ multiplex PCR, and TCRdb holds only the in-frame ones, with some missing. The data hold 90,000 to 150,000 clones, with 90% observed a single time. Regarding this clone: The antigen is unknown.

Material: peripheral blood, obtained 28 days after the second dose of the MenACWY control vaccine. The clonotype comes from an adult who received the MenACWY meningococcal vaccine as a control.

This chain's CDR3 is CASSQGAGAGGPNEQFF. In nucleotides, the CDR3 is TGTGCCAGCAGCCAGGGAGCCGGGGCGGGGGGGCCCAATGAGCAGTTCTTC. The chain combines TRBV4-2 with TRBJ2-1; 9 bases map to TRBD2. Germline V gene data show CDR1 as LGHNA and CDR2 as YNFKEQ. J gave up 6 bases and V 3 bases, and 12 bases lay outside the gene matches. The CDR3 consists of 17 residues.